This note documents a single T cell receptor beta chain sequence. Its antigen is currently unknown. This specimen comes from a study of CD4 T cells in relation to SARS-CoV-2 and coronaviruses. Study-wide points: The cross-reactivity analysis covered only spike protein, not other viral proteins.

The unexposed donors gave CD4+ T cells in about 2011-2018, prior to COVID-19. The cells were cultured for approximately 10 days before CD4+ T cells were isolated. There are 13 residues in the CDR3. V lost 4 bases, J lost 2 bases, and 9 bases lay in between. The protocol was immunoSEQ multiplex PCR, while the TCRdb copy is restricted to in-frame clones and leaves out a portion. The table records under 20,000 clones, around 77% of them present only once. The sequence came from a human donor in good health. Input material: CD4+ T cells from PBMCs, cultured in vitro. V usage is TRBV12-3 or TRBV12-4 and J usage is TRBJ2-7; D call uncertain. The CDR3 sequence is CASSWGGAYEQYF. The CDR3 nucleotides read TGTGCCAGCAGTTGGGGTGGCGCCTACGAGCAGTACTTC.